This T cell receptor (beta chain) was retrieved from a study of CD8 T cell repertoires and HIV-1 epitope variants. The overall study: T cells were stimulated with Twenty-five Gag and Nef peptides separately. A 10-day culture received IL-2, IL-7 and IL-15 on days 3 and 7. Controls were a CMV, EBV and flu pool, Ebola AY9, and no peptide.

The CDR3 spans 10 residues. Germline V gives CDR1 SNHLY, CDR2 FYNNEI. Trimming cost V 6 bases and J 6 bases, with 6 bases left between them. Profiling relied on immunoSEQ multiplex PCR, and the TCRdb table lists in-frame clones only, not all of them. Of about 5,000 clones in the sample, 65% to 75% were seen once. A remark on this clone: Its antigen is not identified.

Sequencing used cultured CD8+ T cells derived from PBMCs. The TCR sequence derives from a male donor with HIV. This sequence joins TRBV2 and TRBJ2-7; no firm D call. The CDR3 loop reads CASRLAEQYF. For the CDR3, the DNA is TGTGCCAGCAGGTTGGCCGAGCAGTACTTC.